The T cell receptor beta chain under discussion was sequenced for a study of shared clonotypes between healthy human individuals. Points from the study as a whole: Among donors, the sharing of clonotypes was expected to be influenced by sequencing depth. Incomplete sequencing of sorted subsets was indicated by rarefaction despite large depth.

This clone was counted once. As yet, its antigen is unknown. CDR1 is KGHSH, CDR2 LQKENI, per germline. There are 15 residues in the CDR3. Germline trimming cut 4 bases from V and 1 base from J; bases unmatched to any gene: 3. For sorted subsets, about 190 ng DNA per replicate equaled about 30,000 T cell genomes. Assay used: immunoSEQ multiplex PCR; TCRdb lists only in-frame clones, some missing. The table lists around 550,000 clones, roughly 95% of them singletons. CD45RA-negative memory and CD45RA+ naive subsets were split from the CD4+ cells. The receptor was isolated from a woman younger than 45 in good health. Sequenced sample: naive CD4+ T cells sorted from blood. The subset: CD45RA+ positively selected. J is TRBJ2-5 and V is TRBV18; 10 bases are shared with TRBD2. CDR3 bases: TGTGCCAGCTCACAACTAGCGGGGTCCCAAGAGACCCAGTACTTC. Translating gives CASSQLAGSQETQYF.